The 8 T cell receptor beta chains given below trace back to one sample, sequenced in a study of T cell responses to AZD1222 COVID-19 vaccine. Sequenced by immunoSEQ multiplex PCR; TCRdb stores in-frame clones only, minus some. The table records 90,000 to 150,000 clones, 70% to 90% of them present only once. The material sequenced was peripheral blood, taken on day 0 of AZD1222 vaccination. The receptors derive from an adult in good health.

The CDR3 DNA reads TGTGCCAGCAGGCCGACAGGGGATGCACATGGCTACACCTTC. This sequence encodes CASRPTGDAHGYTF. V usage is TRBV28 and J usage is TRBJ1-2; 8 nucleotides agree with TRBD1. J was trimmed by 6 bases and V by 6 bases; bases with no gene match: 9. Germline lookup yields CDR1 MDHEN and CDR2 SYDVKM. The CDR3 has 14 amino acids.

The table lists this clone with a few counts. The rearrangement joins TRBV28 to TRBJ1-6; 9 positions agree with TRBD1. Germline loops: CDR1 MDHEN, CDR2 SYDVKM. The CDR3 has 13 amino acids. Trimming removed 9 bases from V and 6 bases from J; junction bases left unmatched: 3. The CDR3 nucleotides are TGTGCCAGTGGGGGACAGGGTAATTCACCCCTCCACTTT. It is translated as CASGGQGNSPLHF. Variable domain in full (rest from reference TRBV28 and TRBJ1-6): DVKVTQSSRYLVKRTGEKVFLECVQDMDHENMFWYRQDPGLGLRLIYFSYDVKMKEKGDIPEGYSVSREKKERFSLILESASTNQTSMYLCASGGQGNSPLHFGNGTRLTVT.

The chain links TRBV30 to TRBJ2-1; maybe TRBD1 (6 bases). From germline, CDR1 is GTSNPN and CDR2 SVGIG (reference sequence). The germline V and J ends were trimmed by 5 bases and 8 bases, with 22 bases remaining between them. The CDR3 is 15 amino acids. This chain's CDR3 is CAWHHGTHSHHEQFF. CDR3 coding DNA: TGTGCCTGGCATCACGGGACACATAGTCACCATGAGCAGTTCTTC.

This clone was picked up one time. The V gene is TRBV27, the J gene TRBJ1-2; 7 bases align to TRBD1. The CDR3 is 13 amino acids. Germline CDR1 is MNHEY and CDR2 is SMNVEV (reference sequence). V dropped 6 bases and J dropped 3; count of bases not matched to a gene: 4. The CDR3, as DNA: TGTGCCAGCAGCCGGGACAGTCACTATGGCTACACCTTC. It specifies CASSRDSHYGYTF.

V gene TRBV30 combines with J gene TRBJ2-7; a possible D gene is TRBD1 (6 bases). The V end lost 8 bases, the J end lost 2 bases, and 22 bases lay between the germline ends. This CDR3 spans 15 amino acids. Germline V gives CDR1 GTSNPN, CDR2 SVGIG (reference sequence). This chain's CDR3 is CAQGGRVGLAYEQYF. Here the CDR3 DNA reads TGTGCCCAAGGGGGTCGCGTAGGGCTTGCCTACGAGCAGTACTTC. Variable domain in full (rest from reference TRBV30 and TRBJ2-7): SQTIHQWPATLVQPVGSPLSLECTVEGTSNPNLYWYRQAAGRGLQLLFYSVGIGQISSEVPQNLSASRPQDRQFILSSKKLLLSDSGFYLCAQGGRVGLAYEQYFGPGTRLTVT.

CDR3 loop: CASSPDRDYGYTF. In DNA form, the CDR3 reads TGTGCCAGCAGTCCCGACAGGGACTATGGCTACACCTTC. The chain has TRBV12-3 or TRBV12-4 and TRBJ1-2; 7 bases fit TRBD1. J was trimmed by 3 bases and V by 5 bases; bases with no gene match: 3. The CDR3 runs 13 residues.

The V and J genes are TRBV28 and TRBJ1-1; D is perhaps TRBD1 (6 bases). The V end was cut by 7 bases, the J end by 1 base, with 25 bases between. CDR1 and CDR2 (germline): MDHEN, SYDVKM. CDR3 length: 18 residues. The CDR3 nucleotides are TGTGCCAGCAAGGGCTTTTTTGGGGGGGGCTGGGGGAACACTGAAGCTTTCTTT. It encodes CASKGFFGGGWGNTEAFF.

This clone has only one observation. The genes are TRBV10-2 and TRBJ1-1; no clear D. Germline V gene lookup returns CDR1 WSHSY and CDR2 SAAADI. Trimming removed 4 bases at V and 6 bases at J, with 18 bases between. There are 15 residues in the CDR3. CDR3 in amino acids: CASSVPSRIGAEAFF. The DNA of the CDR3 is TGCGCCAGCAGTGTTCCCAGTCGAATCGGGGCTGAAGCTTTCTTT.